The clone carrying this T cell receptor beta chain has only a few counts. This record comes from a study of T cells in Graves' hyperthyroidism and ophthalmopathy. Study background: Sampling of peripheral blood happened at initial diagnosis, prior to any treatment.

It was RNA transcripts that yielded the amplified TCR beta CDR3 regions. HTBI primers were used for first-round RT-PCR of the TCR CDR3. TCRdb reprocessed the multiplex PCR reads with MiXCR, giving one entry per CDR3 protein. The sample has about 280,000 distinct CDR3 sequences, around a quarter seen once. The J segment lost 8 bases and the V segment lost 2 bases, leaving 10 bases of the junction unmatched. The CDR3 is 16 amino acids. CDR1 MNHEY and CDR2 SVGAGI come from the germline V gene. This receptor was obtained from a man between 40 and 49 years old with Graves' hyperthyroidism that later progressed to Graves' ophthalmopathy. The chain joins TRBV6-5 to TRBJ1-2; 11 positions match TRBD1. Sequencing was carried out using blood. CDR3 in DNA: TGTGCCAGCAGTTACACCCGAGGACAGGGGGCACGCGGCTACACCTTC. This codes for CASSYTRGQGARGYTF.